Below are 6 T cell receptor beta chains sequenced from a single sample in a study of blood T cell repertoires in COVID-19. Here immunoSEQ multiplex PCR was the method, and the copy in TCRdb shows in-frame clones only, minus some. The table records approximately 150,000 clones, about 85% of them present only once. Sequenced material: PBMCs or T cells enriched from blood (not recorded which). These receptor sequences come from a woman aged 40 to 55 with acute COVID-19.

The rearrangement joins TRBV25-1 to TRBJ1-1, with 8 bases lining up with TRBD1. V lost 3 bases to trimming and J lost 3 bases; unmatched junction nucleotides: 6. Germline CDR1 is MGHDK and CDR2 is SYGVNS. This CDR3 is 15 amino acids long. In DNA form, the CDR3 reads TGTGCCAGCAGTGATCCAGGGGGCTTGTACACTGAAGCTTTCTTT. This encodes CASSDPGGLYTEAFF. Combining the CDR3 with reference TRBV25-1 and TRBJ1-1 gives the whole variable domain EADIYQTPRYLVIGTGKKITLECSQTMGHDKMYWYQQDPGMELHLIHYSYGVNSTEKGDLSSESTVSRIRTEHFPLTLESARPSHTSQYLCASSDPGGLYTEAFFGQGTRLTVV.

This chain joins TRBV7-3 and TRBJ2-1; 7 bases match TRBD2. V lost 1 base and J lost 1; bases outside the gene matches: 19. The CDR3 consists of 21 residues. CDR1 is SGHTA and CDR2 is FQGTGA in the germline V gene. The CDR3 spells CASSLMVASGHLSGSYNEQFF. In DNA, the CDR3 is TGTGCCAGCAGCTTAATGGTTGCTAGCGGACACCTAAGTGGATCCTACAATGAGCAGTTCTTC.

The chain uses TRBV11-3 and TRBJ2-1; TRBD2 matches 11 bases. CDR3 length: 15 residues. CDR1 and CDR2 from the germline V gene are SGHNT and YENEEA. After removal of 4 bases from V and 7 bases from J, the junction contained 6 bases not matched to a gene. CDR3 DNA: TGTGCCAGCAGCTCAGGGACTAGCGGAGGAAATGAGCAGTTCTTC. Protein product: CASSSGTSGGNEQFF.

The genes are TRBV7-2 and TRBJ1-2; 11 bases fit TRBD1. The CDR3 runs to 16 residues. V dropped 1 base and J dropped 7; count of bases not matched to a gene: 8. The germline CDR1 and CDR2 sequences are SGHTA and FQGNSA. The CDR3 protein is CASSLDSAGQGAGYTF. The CDR3 region has the DNA TGTGCCAGCAGCTTAGACTCCGCCGGACAGGGGGCTGGCTACACCTTC.

This clone was seen only a few times. The same CDR3 also results from other DNA sequences found in this sample. This chain joins TRBV29-1 and TRBJ1-1, with D possibly being TRBD1 (5 bases). Germline V gene lookup returns CDR1 SQVTM and CDR2 ANQGSEA. There are 12 residues in the CDR3. V shed 7 bases and J shed 1 base, with 10 bases lying between them. The CDR3 bases are TGCAGCGGAGGACAATGGAACACTGAAGCTTTCTTT. Protein sequence: CSGGQWNTEAFF.

The chain couples TRBV7-2 to TRBJ2-1; 14 bases line up with TRBD2. Germline V CDR1 and CDR2: SGHTA, FQGNSA. The CDR3 sequence is 17 residues long. The junction had 7 bases not matched to a gene; V was cut back by 1 base and J by 8 bases. The CDR3 loop is CASSLVGGLAGVDEQFF. The CDR3, as DNA: TGTGCCAGCAGCTTAGTTGGGGGACTAGCGGGAGTTGATGAGCAGTTCTTC.